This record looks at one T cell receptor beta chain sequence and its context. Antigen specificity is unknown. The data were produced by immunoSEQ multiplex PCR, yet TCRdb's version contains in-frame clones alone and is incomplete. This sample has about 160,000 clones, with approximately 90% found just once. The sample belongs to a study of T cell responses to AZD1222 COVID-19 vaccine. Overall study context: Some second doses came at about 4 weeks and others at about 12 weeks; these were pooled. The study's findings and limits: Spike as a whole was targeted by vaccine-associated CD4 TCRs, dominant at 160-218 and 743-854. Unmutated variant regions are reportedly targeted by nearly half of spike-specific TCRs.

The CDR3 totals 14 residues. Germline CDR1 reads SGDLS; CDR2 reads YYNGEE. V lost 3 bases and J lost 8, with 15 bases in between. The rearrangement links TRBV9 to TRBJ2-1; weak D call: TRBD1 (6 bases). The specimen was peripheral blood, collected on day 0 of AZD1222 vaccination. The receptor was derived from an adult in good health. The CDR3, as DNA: TGTGCCAGCAGCGGGGCTCACCCAGGGGATGAGCAGTTCTTC. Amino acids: CASSGAHPGDEQFF.